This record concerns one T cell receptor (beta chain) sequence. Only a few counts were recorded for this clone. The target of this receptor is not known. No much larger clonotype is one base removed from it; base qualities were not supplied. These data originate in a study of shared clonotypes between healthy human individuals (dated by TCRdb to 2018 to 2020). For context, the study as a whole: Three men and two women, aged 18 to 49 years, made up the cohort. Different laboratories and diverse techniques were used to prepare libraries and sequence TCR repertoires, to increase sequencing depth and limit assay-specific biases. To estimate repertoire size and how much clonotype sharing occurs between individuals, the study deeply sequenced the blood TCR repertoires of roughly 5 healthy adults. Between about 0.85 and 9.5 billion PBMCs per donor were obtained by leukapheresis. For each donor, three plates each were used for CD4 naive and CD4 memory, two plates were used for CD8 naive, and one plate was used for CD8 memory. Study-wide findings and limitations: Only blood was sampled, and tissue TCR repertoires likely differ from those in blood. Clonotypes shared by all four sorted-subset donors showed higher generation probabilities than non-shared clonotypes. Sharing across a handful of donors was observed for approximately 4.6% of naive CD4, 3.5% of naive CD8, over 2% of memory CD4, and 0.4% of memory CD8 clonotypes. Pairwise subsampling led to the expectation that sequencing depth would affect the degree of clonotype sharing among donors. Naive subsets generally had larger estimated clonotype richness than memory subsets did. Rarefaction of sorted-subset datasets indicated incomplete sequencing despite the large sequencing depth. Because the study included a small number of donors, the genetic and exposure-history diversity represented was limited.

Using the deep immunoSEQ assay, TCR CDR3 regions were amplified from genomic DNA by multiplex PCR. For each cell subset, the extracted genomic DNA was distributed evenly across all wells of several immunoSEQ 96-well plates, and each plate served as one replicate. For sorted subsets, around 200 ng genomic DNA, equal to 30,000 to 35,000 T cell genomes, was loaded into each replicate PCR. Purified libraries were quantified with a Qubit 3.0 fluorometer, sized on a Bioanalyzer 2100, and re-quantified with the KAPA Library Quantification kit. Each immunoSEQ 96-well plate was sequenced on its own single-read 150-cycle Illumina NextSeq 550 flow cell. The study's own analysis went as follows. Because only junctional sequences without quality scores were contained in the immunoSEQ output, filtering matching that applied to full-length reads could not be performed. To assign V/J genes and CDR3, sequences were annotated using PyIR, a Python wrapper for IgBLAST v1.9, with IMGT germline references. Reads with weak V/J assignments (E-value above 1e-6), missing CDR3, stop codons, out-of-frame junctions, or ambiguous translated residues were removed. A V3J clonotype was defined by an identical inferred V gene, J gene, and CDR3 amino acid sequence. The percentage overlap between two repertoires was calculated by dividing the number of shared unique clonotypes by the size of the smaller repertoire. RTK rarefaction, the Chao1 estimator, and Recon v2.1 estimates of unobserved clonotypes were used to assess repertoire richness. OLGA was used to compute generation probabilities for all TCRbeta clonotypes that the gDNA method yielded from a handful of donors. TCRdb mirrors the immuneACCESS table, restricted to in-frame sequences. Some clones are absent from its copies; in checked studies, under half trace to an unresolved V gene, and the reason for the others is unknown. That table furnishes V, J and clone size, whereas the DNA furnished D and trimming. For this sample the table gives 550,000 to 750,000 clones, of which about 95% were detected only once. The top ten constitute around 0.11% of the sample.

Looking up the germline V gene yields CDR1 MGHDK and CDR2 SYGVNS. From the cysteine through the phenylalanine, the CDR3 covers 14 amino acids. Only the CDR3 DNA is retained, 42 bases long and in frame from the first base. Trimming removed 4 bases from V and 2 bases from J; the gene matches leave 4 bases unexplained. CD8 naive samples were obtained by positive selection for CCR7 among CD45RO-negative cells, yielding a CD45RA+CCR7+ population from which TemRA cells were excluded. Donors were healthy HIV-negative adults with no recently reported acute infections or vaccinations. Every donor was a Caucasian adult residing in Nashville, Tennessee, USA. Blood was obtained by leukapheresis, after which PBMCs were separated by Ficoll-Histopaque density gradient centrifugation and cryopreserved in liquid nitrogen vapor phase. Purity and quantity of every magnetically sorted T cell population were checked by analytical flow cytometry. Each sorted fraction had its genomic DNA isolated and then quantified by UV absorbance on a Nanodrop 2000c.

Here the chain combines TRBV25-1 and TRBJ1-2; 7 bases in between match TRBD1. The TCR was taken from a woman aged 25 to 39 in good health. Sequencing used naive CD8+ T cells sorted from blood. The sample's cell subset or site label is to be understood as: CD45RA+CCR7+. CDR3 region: CASSGNRGNYGYTF. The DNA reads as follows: TGTGCCAGCAGTGGAAACAGGGGAAACTATGGCTACACCTTC.